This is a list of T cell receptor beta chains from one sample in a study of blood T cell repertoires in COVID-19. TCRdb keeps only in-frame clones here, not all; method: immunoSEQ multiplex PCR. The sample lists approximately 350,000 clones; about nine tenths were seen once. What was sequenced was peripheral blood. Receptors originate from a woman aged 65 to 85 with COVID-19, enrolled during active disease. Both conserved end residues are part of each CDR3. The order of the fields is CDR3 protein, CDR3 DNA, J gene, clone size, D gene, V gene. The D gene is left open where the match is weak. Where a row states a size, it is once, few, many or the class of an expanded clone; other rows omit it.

cdr3_aa: CASSLNEGAGGYTF
cdr3_nt: TGTGCCAGCAGCTTAAACGAGGGGGCAGGCGGCTACACCTTC
j_call: TRBJ1-2
clone_size: once
d_call: TRBD1
v_call: TRBV7-6

cdr3_aa: CASSMSGFGTGGKYEQYF
cdr3_nt: TGTGCCAGTAGTATGTCGGGTTTCGGGACAGGGGGCAAATACGAGCAGTACTTC
j_call: TRBJ2-7
clone_size: NA
d_call: TRBD1
v_call: TRBV19

cdr3_aa: CASSLRAGADTEAFF
cdr3_nt: TGCGCCAGCAGCTTGCGAGCGGGGGCTGACACTGAAGCTTTCTTT
j_call: TRBJ1-1
clone_size: NA
d_call: NA
v_call: TRBV5-1

cdr3_aa: CASSPEDRGDGYTF
cdr3_nt: TGTGCCAGCAGCCCCGAAGACAGGGGTGATGGCTACACCTTC
j_call: TRBJ1-2
clone_size: NA
d_call: TRBD1
v_call: TRBV7-9

cdr3_aa: CASSLPGLINEQFF
cdr3_nt: TGTGCCAGCAGCCTGCCGGGACTCATAAATGAGCAGTTCTTC
j_call: TRBJ2-1
clone_size: many
d_call: NA
v_call: TRBV5-4

cdr3_aa: CASSLLATGELFF
cdr3_nt: TGTGCCAGCAGTTTATTAGCCACCGGGGAGCTGTTTTTT
j_call: TRBJ2-2
clone_size: NA
d_call: NA
v_call: TRBV28

cdr3_aa: CASSLVRGPTLNTEAFF
cdr3_nt: TGTGCCAGCAGTTTAGTAAGGGGGCCCACATTGAACACTGAAGCTTTCTTT
j_call: TRBJ1-1
clone_size: NA
d_call: TRBD1
v_call: TRBV27

cdr3_aa: CASSSQGPMNSPLHF
cdr3_nt: TGTGCCAGCAGCTCGCAGGGCCCGATGAATTCACCCCTCCACTTT
j_call: TRBJ1-6
clone_size: NA
d_call: NA
v_call: TRBV5-4

cdr3_aa: CASSPIDRDSYEQYF
cdr3_nt: TGTGCCAGCAGTCCCATCGACAGGGACTCATACGAGCAGTACTTC
j_call: TRBJ2-7
clone_size: once
d_call: NA
v_call: TRBV28

cdr3_aa: CASSLGGPRGYTF
cdr3_nt: TGTGCCAGCAGTTTGGGGGGGCCGCGTGGCTACACCTTC
j_call: TRBJ1-2
clone_size: NA
d_call: NA
v_call: TRBV12-3/TRBV12-4

cdr3_aa: CASSTRHRGLIYGYTF
cdr3_nt: TGTGCCAGCAGTACACGACACAGGGGGCTCATCTATGGCTACACCTTC
j_call: TRBJ1-2
clone_size: NA
d_call: TRBD1
v_call: TRBV28

cdr3_aa: CAIRTGDGYTF
cdr3_nt: TGTGCCATCAGAACAGGGGATGGCTACACCTTC
j_call: TRBJ1-2
clone_size: NA
d_call: TRBD1
v_call: TRBV10-3

cdr3_aa: CASTRGSGWSEQYF
cdr3_nt: TGTGCCAGCACGCGAGGGAGCGGCTGGAGCGAGCAGTACTTC
j_call: TRBJ2-7
clone_size: NA
d_call: NA
v_call: TRBV28

cdr3_aa: CAWRSQGALYNSPLHF
cdr3_nt: TGTGCCTGGAGATCCCAGGGGGCCCTCTATAATTCACCCCTCCACTTT
j_call: TRBJ1-6
clone_size: NA
d_call: TRBD1
v_call: TRBV30

cdr3_aa: CASSLGVGQPPSYEQYF
cdr3_nt: TGTGCCAGCAGCCTAGGGGTTGGACAGCCTCCCTCCTACGAGCAGTACTTC
j_call: TRBJ2-7
clone_size: once
d_call: NA
v_call: TRBV27

cdr3_aa: CASSSRQGDGGYTF
cdr3_nt: TGTGCCAGCAGCTCACGACAGGGCGACGGTGGCTACACCTTC
j_call: TRBJ1-2
clone_size: NA
d_call: TRBD1
v_call: TRBV7-9

cdr3_aa: CASSPEQGDGYTF
cdr3_nt: TGTGCCAGCTCACCGGAACAGGGGGATGGCTACACCTTC
j_call: TRBJ1-2
clone_size: NA
d_call: TRBD1
v_call: TRBV18

cdr3_aa: CASSLSRGDEKLFF
cdr3_nt: TGTGCCAGCAGCTTAAGTAGGGGCGATGAAAAACTGTTTTTT
j_call: TRBJ1-4
clone_size: NA
d_call: NA
v_call: TRBV7-9

cdr3_aa: CASRLQGANYGYTF
cdr3_nt: TGTGCCAGCAGGCTACAGGGGGCCAACTATGGCTACACCTTC
j_call: TRBJ1-2
clone_size: NA
d_call: TRBD1
v_call: TRBV27

cdr3_aa: CSASGRTAYSNQPQHF
cdr3_nt: TGCAGTGCTAGTGGGCGGACAGCATATAGCAATCAGCCCCAGCATTTT
j_call: TRBJ1-5
clone_size: NA
d_call: NA
v_call: TRBV20-1

cdr3_aa: CASGLLSGGTDTQYF
cdr3_nt: TGTGCCAGCGGTCTACTTAGCGGGGGCACAGATACGCAGTATTTT
j_call: TRBJ2-3
clone_size: NA
d_call: TRBD2
v_call: TRBV5-6

cdr3_aa: CASSRTTGMNTEAFF
cdr3_nt: TGCGCCAGCAGCAGGACGACAGGAATGAACACTGAAGCTTTCTTT
j_call: TRBJ1-1
clone_size: NA
d_call: NA
v_call: TRBV5-1

cdr3_aa: CASSAPGTATETQYF
cdr3_nt: TGTGCCAGCAGCGCTCCCGGGACTGCGACGGAGACCCAGTACTTC
j_call: TRBJ2-5
clone_size: NA
d_call: NA
v_call: TRBV2

cdr3_aa: CASSYPLRNGYTF
cdr3_nt: TGTGCCAGCAGTTACCCCCTGAGAAATGGCTACACCTTC
j_call: TRBJ1-2
clone_size: NA
d_call: NA
v_call: TRBV6-2/TRBV6-3

cdr3_aa: CATSDYRVGFEKLFF
cdr3_nt: TGTGCCACCAGTGATTACAGGGTTGGATTCGAAAAACTGTTTTTT
j_call: TRBJ1-4
clone_size: NA
d_call: NA
v_call: TRBV24-1

cdr3_aa: CASSLGAGVPYEQYF
cdr3_nt: TGCGCCAGCAGCTTGGGTGCAGGGGTTCCCTACGAGCAGTACTTC
j_call: TRBJ2-7
clone_size: once
d_call: NA
v_call: TRBV5-1

cdr3_aa: CASSHRTSGGAGGELFF
cdr3_nt: TGCGCCAGCAGCCATCGGACTAGCGGGGGGGCAGGCGGGGAGCTGTTTTTT
j_call: TRBJ2-2
clone_size: NA
d_call: TRBD2
v_call: TRBV4-3

cdr3_aa: CASSPTGGGYTF
cdr3_nt: TGTGCCAGCAGTCCGACGGGGGGCGGCTACACCTTC
j_call: TRBJ1-2
clone_size: NA
d_call: NA
v_call: TRBV6-5

cdr3_aa: CASSPGRGGYEQYF
cdr3_nt: TGTGCCAGCAGCCCCGGGCGGGGGGGCTACGAGCAGTACTTC
j_call: TRBJ2-7
clone_size: NA
d_call: TRBD2
v_call: TRBV7-2

cdr3_aa: CASSQEIGTGGGYTF
cdr3_nt: TGTGCCAGCAGCCAAGAAATCGGGACAGGAGGGGGCTACACCTTC
j_call: TRBJ1-2
clone_size: once
d_call: TRBD1
v_call: TRBV4-2

cdr3_aa: CSVEDEIPYEQYF
cdr3_nt: TGCAGCGTTGAAGATGAGATCCCCTACGAGCAGTACTTC
j_call: TRBJ2-7
clone_size: NA
d_call: NA
v_call: TRBV29-1

cdr3_aa: CASSIPTAAGGYTF
cdr3_nt: TGTGCCAGTAGTATCCCGACCGCTGCCGGGGGCTACACCTTC
j_call: TRBJ1-2
clone_size: NA
d_call: NA
v_call: TRBV19

cdr3_aa: CASSSRDRGDSNQPQHF
cdr3_nt: TGCGCCAGCAGCTCCCGGGACAGGGGGGATAGCAATCAGCCCCAGCATTTT
j_call: TRBJ1-5
clone_size: NA
d_call: TRBD1
v_call: TRBV10-2

cdr3_aa: CASSYTRTANYGYTF
cdr3_nt: TGTGCCAGCAGTTACACAAGGACAGCAAACTATGGCTACACCTTC
j_call: TRBJ1-2
clone_size: few
d_call: NA
v_call: TRBV6-5

cdr3_aa: CASVPGQSNQPQHF
cdr3_nt: TGTGCCAGTGTCCCGGGACAAAGCAATCAGCCCCAGCATTTT
j_call: TRBJ1-5
clone_size: NA
d_call: NA
v_call: TRBV6-5

cdr3_aa: CASSLGDRGTEAFF
cdr3_nt: TGTGCCAGCAGCTTAGGGGACAGGGGAACTGAAGCTTTCTTT
j_call: TRBJ1-1
clone_size: NA
d_call: TRBD1
v_call: TRBV11-3

cdr3_aa: CASSYPDRQETQYF
cdr3_nt: TGTGCCAGCAGTTACCCTGACAGACAAGAGACCCAGTACTTC
j_call: TRBJ2-5
clone_size: NA
d_call: NA
v_call: TRBV6-5

cdr3_aa: CASSDQGAAEAFF
cdr3_nt: TGTGCCAGCAGTGACCAGGGGGCCGCTGAAGCTTTCTTT
j_call: TRBJ1-1
clone_size: NA
d_call: TRBD1
v_call: TRBV6-1

cdr3_aa: CASSIAGGSYEQYF
cdr3_nt: TGTGCCAGTAGTATAGCCGGGGGATCCTACGAGCAGTACTTC
j_call: TRBJ2-7
clone_size: NA
d_call: NA
v_call: TRBV19

cdr3_aa: CASSWTGKGEGYTF
cdr3_nt: TGTGCCAGCAGTTGGACAGGGAAGGGGGAGGGCTACACCTTC
j_call: TRBJ1-2
clone_size: NA
d_call: TRBD1
v_call: TRBV28